A single sample gave rise to the 14 T cell receptor beta chains below, sequenced in a study of PD-1 blockade in classical Hodgkin lymphoma (TCRdb year 2020). Preparation of the library involved the immunoSEQ multiplex PCR assay. Entries here come from immuneACCESS through TCRdb and include only in-frame sequences with V and J called. Some clones fail to appear in such tables; in the studies checked, an unresolved V gene covers under half of the shortfall, and the cause of the remainder is unknown. The sample profile shows 100,000 or so clones; around 88% of them were found once. Clones ranked in the top ten supply under 8% of the sample. The time point tag for this specimen amounts to: cycle 2 day 1 (C2D1) of nivolumab. Relapse after autologous stem cell transplantation had occurred in all trial patients, and cohorts A, B and C were distinguished by prior brentuximab vedotin exposure. The input for sequencing was peripheral blood mononuclear cells (PBMCs), taken before the second cycle of nivolumab. Every receptor here comes from a human donor with classical Hodgkin lymphoma.

Notes on this clone: The junction departs from germline at one end; a sequencing error may be responsible. The chain uses TRBV7-9 and TRBJ1-1, with TRBD1 matching 7 bases. Germline V gene data show CDR1 as SEHNR and CDR2 as FQNEAQ (reference sequence). This CDR3 spans 11 amino acids. CDR3 DNA: TGTGCCAGCAGCTTAGCGCCAACAGGGGAATTT. Its protein product is CASSLAPTGEF.

V gene TRBV6-6 combines with J gene TRBJ2-3; tentatively, D is TRBD2 (5 bases). Trimming removed 5 bases at V and 8 bases at J, with 20 bases between. The germline CDR1 and CDR2 sequences are MNHNY and SVGAGI (reference sequence). This CDR3 is built from 15 residues. The CDR3 region is CASSRVADGSATQYF. The CDR3 DNA follows: TGTGCCAGCAGTAGAGTAGCAGATGGTAGCGCTACGCAGTATTTT.

This chain uses TRBV6-1 with TRBJ2-7; 7 positions agree with TRBD2. This CDR3 spans 14 amino acids. Unmatched junction bases numbered 3, after V lost 4 bases and J lost 0 bases. Germline V gene data show CDR1 as MNHNS and CDR2 as SASEGT. The CDR3 region has the DNA TGTGCCAGCAGTGGGGGGGGGAGCTCCTACGAGCAGTACTTC. This sequence encodes CASSGGGSSYEQYF.

The V call is TRBV18, the J call TRBJ1-1; 9 bases match TRBD1. Germline V lookup: CDR1 KGHSH, CDR2 LQKENI. The CDR3 is 17 amino acids. J gave up 1 base and V 6 bases, and 12 bases lay outside the gene matches. The DNA of the CDR3 is TGTGCCAGCTCGAAAATTCCGGGACAGGGTACGAACACTGAAGCTTTCTTT. Its protein is CASSKIPGQGTNTEAFF.

The chain employs TRBV6-5 and TRBJ1-5; a weak D match, TRBD1 (6 bases). The CDR3 is 15 residues long. Germline assignment: CDR1 MNHEY and CDR2 SVGAGI. V was shortened by 2 bases and J by 6 bases, with 14 bases between the two germline ends. The CDR3 here is CASSYTSGVGQPQHF. The DNA for the CDR3 is TGTGCCAGCAGTTACACCTCAGGGGTAGGTCAGCCCCAGCATTTT.

This sequence joins TRBV27 and TRBJ1-5; possibly TRBD1 for D (6 bases). The CDR3 is 14 amino acids. Germline assignment: CDR1 MNHEY and CDR2 SMNVEV (reference sequence). V was pared by 3 bases and J by 2 bases, with 8 bases between. CDR3 loop: CASSLRQGNQPQHF. CDR3 nucleotides: TGTGCCAGCAGTTTGCGACAGGGCAATCAGCCCCAGCATTTT.

The chain uses TRBV15 and TRBJ1-1; 9 positions match TRBD1. Germline trimming cut 8 bases from V and 4 bases from J; bases unmatched to any gene: 14. The CDR3 loop spans 16 amino acids. The germline gives CDR1 LNHNV, CDR2 YYDKDF (reference sequence). The CDR3: CATSPRHRGRGTEAFF. The CDR3 bases are TGTGCCACCTCCCCCCGGCACAGGGGGCGAGGCACTGAAGCTTTCTTT.

The V and J genes are TRBV7-3 and TRBJ1-1; TRBD1 is a possible D gene (6 bases). CDR3 length equals 15 residues. The germline gives CDR1 SGHTA, CDR2 FQGTGA. Trimming pared 0 bases from V and 4 bases from J, leaving 12 bases between. The CDR3 protein is CASSLTGGRITEAFF. DNA of the CDR3: TGTGCCAGCAGCTTAACCGGGGGCAGGATCACTGAAGCTTTCTTT.

CDR3 in DNA: TGTGCCAGCAGCCCGCCGGGCGTGGAGACCCTCCACTTT. The encoded protein is CASSPPGVETLHF. The rearrangement links TRBV7-9 to TRBJ1-6, with D unresolved. Trimming took 5 bases from V and 14 from J, leaving 16 bases between them. The germline gives CDR1 SEHNR, CDR2 FQNEAQ (reference sequence). CDR3 length equals 13 residues.

The gene calls are TRBV11-2 and TRBJ1-2; 11 nucleotides line up with TRBD1. CDR1 is SGHAT and CDR2 is FQNNGV in the germline V gene. CDR3 size: 17 residues. V trimming: 5 bases; J trimming: 6 bases; junction bases outside the gene matches: 14. The CDR3 DNA sequence: TGTGCCAGCAGCCCAACCGCCGGGACAGGGGGTGTGGATGGCTACACCTTC. As protein: CASSPTAGTGGVDGYTF.

J is TRBJ1-5 and V is TRBV30; a weak D match, TRBD1 (6 bases). Germline-derived CDR1 and CDR2 are GTSNPN and SVGIG (reference sequence). V lost 1 base to trimming and J lost 5 bases, with 12 bases between them. The CDR3 consists of 14 residues. The CDR3 coding sequence is TGTGCCTGGAGTGGTGGACAGCCGTATCAGCCCCAGCATTTT. This gives the protein CAWSGGQPYQPQHF. The full variable domain, rest sourced from reference TRBV30 and TRBJ1-5, is SQTIHQWPATLVQPVGSPLSLECTVEGTSNPNLYWYRQAAGRGLQLLFYSVGIGQISSEVPQNLSASRPQDRQFILSSKKLLLSDSGFYLCAWSGGQPYQPQHFGDGTRLSIL.

The V gene is TRBV19, the J gene TRBJ1-2, with D uncertain. From germline, CDR1 is LNHDA and CDR2 SQIVND (reference sequence). Trimming left V 3 bases short and J 7 bases short, with 21 bases between. The CDR3 loop spans 16 amino acids. The chain's CDR3 is CASSINLVTREAGYTF. CDR3 sequence (DNA): TGTGCCAGTAGTATTAACCTTGTTACAAGGGAGGCTGGCTACACCTTC.

The J gene is TRBJ1-2, the V gene TRBV6-1; D is unresolved. V was pared by 6 bases and J by 5 bases, with 7 bases between. Germline V gene sequence: CDR1 MNHNS, CDR2 SASEGT. The CDR3 contains 11 residues. The CDR3 DNA reads TGTGCCAGCAGGCCGAGTTATGGCTACACCTTC. Protein: CASRPSYGYTF.

The genes are TRBV30 and TRBJ2-7; 11 bases agree with TRBD2. The length of the CDR3 is 14 residues. Germline CDR1 is GTSNPN and CDR2 is SVGIG (reference sequence). J gave up 2 bases and V 3 bases, and 3 bases lay outside the gene matches. Written as DNA, the CDR3 is TGTGCCTGGAGCGGACTAGCGGGCCCCTACGAGCAGTACTTC. This translates into CAWSGLAGPYEQYF.